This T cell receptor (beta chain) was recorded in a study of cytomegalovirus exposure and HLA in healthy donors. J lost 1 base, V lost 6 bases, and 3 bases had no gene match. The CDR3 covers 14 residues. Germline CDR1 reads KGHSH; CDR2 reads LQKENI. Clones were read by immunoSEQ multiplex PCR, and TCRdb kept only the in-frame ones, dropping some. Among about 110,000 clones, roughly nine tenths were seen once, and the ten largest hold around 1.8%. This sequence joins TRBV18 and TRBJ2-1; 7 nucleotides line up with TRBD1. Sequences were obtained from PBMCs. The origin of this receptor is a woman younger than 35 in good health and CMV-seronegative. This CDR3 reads CASSGTVSYNEQFF. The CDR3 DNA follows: TGTGCCAGCTCGGGGACAGTTTCCTACAATGAGCAGTTCTTC.